This is a list of T cell receptor beta chains from one sample in a study of blood T cells in healthy people across ages. TCRdb reprocessed the 5' RACE reads via MiXCR and lists one record per CDR3 protein. In the table there are 1 million or so distinct CDR3 sequences, about 25% of which are singletons. These data were also reused for a study on T cells of mothers and their children.

Material for sequencing was blood. The receptors here all came from a girl aged 2 to 10 in good health. CDR3s include the opening cysteine and the closing phenylalanine or tryptophan. D genes are given only for firm matches. Clone size is not always given. Where it is, it says once, few, many or a class for expanded clones.

clone_size	j_call	d_call	v_call	cdr3_nt	cdr3_aa
few	TRBJ2-5	NA	TRBV5-6	TGTGCCAGCAGCCACCCGTTGGAGCTACAAGAGACCCAGTACTTC	CASSHPLELQETQYF
few	TRBJ2-2	NA	TRBV5-1	TGCGCCAGCAGCTTGGAAGGCCCGAGGAGGACCGGGGAGCTGTTTTTT	CASSLEGPRRTGELFF
NA	TRBJ2-7	NA	TRBV6-2/TRBV6-3	TGTGCCAGCAGCCAGGAGGAGGTCGGGCTGTACGAGCAGTACTTC	CASSQEEVGLYEQYF
few	TRBJ1-2	NA	TRBV2	TGTGCCAGCACCCAGAGGAGGGATGGCTACACCTTC	CASTQRRDGYTF
NA	TRBJ2-1	TRBD1	TRBV6-2/TRBV6-3	TGTGCCAGCAGTTACTGGGACAGGGGAGGGAATGAGCAGTTCTTC	CASSYWDRGGNEQFF
NA	TRBJ2-3	NA	TRBV20-1	TGCAGTGCCAAGAGGGCCGGGAAAGATACGCAGTATTTT	CSAKRAGKDTQYF
NA	TRBJ2-1	NA	TRBV29-1	TGCAGCGGGAAGGGGAATTATGAGCAGTTCTTC	CSGKGNYEQFF
NA	TRBJ1-6	NA	TRBV18	TGTGCCAGCTCCTCGCGAGGCGACACGTCGAATTCACCCCTCCACTTT	CASSSRGDTSNSPLHF
NA	TRBJ2-5	NA	TRBV9	TGTGCCAGCAGCGCCGGCAACGGGGTGCAGACCCAGTACTTC	CASSAGNGVQTQYF
NA	TRBJ2-5	NA	TRBV10-3	TGTGCGGTCGGGGGATTGTCAAGGGAGACCCAGTACTTC	CAVGGLSRETQYF
NA	TRBJ1-2	NA	TRBV29-1	TGCAGCGTTGTACTCAGGGGACTCTATGGCTACACCTTC	CSVVLRGLYGYTF
many	TRBJ1-5	TRBD1	TRBV6-6	TGTGCCAGCAGTTCACAGGGGGCGTTGGAGCCCCAGCATTTT	CASSSQGALEPQHF
NA	TRBJ2-5	NA	TRBV7-6	TGTGCCAGCAGCGACACGACAGTCAAAGCTGGTTATGGGCAAGAGACCCAGTACTTC	CASSDTTVKAGYGQETQYF
NA	TRBJ1-2	NA	TRBV9	TGTGCCAGCAGCGCTCCCGGGGGAGGGGGCTATGGCTACACCTTC	CASSAPGGGGYGYTF
NA	TRBJ1-2	NA	TRBV4-2	TGTGCCAGCAGCCCTTCAACAGGGAATAGGTTAGGCTACACCTTC	CASSPSTGNRLGYTF
NA	TRBJ1-1	NA	TRBV29-1	TGCAGCGTTGCTGGCAGGATAAGGACTGAAGCTTTCTTT	CSVAGRIRTEAFF
NA	TRBJ2-3	TRBD2	TRBV11-2	TGTGCCAGCACCACTAGCGGGGCAGATACGCAGTATTTT	CASTTSGADTQYF
NA	TRBJ1-6	NA	TRBV10-3	TGTGCCATCAGTGAATTTAGCCCGGAGGCCCTCCACTTT	CAISEFSPEALHF
few	TRBJ2-5	NA	TRBV9	TGTGCCAGCAGCGTAGGGGGGCTTCAAGAGACCCAGTACTTC	CASSVGGLQETQYF
NA	TRBJ2-4	NA	TRBV6-6	TGTGCCAGCAGTTCCCCTTTCGCCGGACGGGGCATTCAGTACTTC	CASSSPFAGRGIQYF
NA	TRBJ2-3	NA	TRBV6-2/TRBV6-3	TGTGCCAGCAGCACGTCGGGGCCTCTAGATACGCAGTATTTT	CASSTSGPLDTQYF
NA	TRBJ2-7	NA	TRBV20-1	TGCAGTGCTAACGTGGGGGGCCCCTGGGAGCAGTACTTC	CSANVGGPWEQYF
NA	TRBJ2-6	NA	TRBV11-2	TGTGCCAGCAGCTACAGAGGGGCGGGAATTGAGTCTGGGGCCAACGTCCTGACTTTC	CASSYRGAGIESGANVLTF
NA	TRBJ2-5	TRBD2	TRBV6-1	TGTGCCAGCAGCCCCGGGACTAGCGGGAACTGGGGGGAAGAGACCCAGTACTTC	CASSPGTSGNWGEETQYF
NA	TRBJ2-7	TRBD1	TRBV29-1	TGCAGCGTTGTGGTCTTTCGGGACAGGGGGTTTAACGAGCAGTACTTC	CSVVVFRDRGFNEQYF
NA	TRBJ1-3	NA	TRBV4-2	TGTGCCAGCAGCCCGCCCCCAGGGGCTGGAAACACCATATATTTT	CASSPPPGAGNTIYF
NA	TRBJ2-5	NA	TRBV28	TGTGCCAGCAGTTTAGGATTCACGGATAGACCAGAAGGGACCCAGTACTTC	CASSLGFTDRPEGTQYF
NA	TRBJ2-3	NA	TRBV6-1	TGTGCCAGCAGTGCCATACCGTTGGAAGATACGCAGTATTTT	CASSAIPLEDTQYF
NA	TRBJ1-4	TRBD1	TRBV4-2	TGTGCCAGCAGCCAAGAGGTCAGGGGGCAGGGTAATGAAAAACTGTTTTTT	CASSQEVRGQGNEKLFF
NA	TRBJ1-3	NA	TRBV7-3	TGTGCCAGCAGCTTCGCGTCCGGGACCGTAAACACCATATATTTT	CASSFASGTVNTIYF
NA	TRBJ2-5	NA	TRBV21-1	TGTGCCCGCAGACAGGGGGTACAAGAGACCCAGTACTTC	CARRQGVQETQYF
NA	TRBJ1-1	NA	TRBV4-1	TGCGCCAGCAGCCAAGGTCTGGGGTTGGTCGCGGATGGAGCTTTCTTT	CASSQGLGLVADGAFF
NA	TRBJ2-7	TRBD1	TRBV5-1	TGCGCCAGCAGCTTGGAGGGGGACAGGGTTGACTACGAGCAGTACTTC	CASSLEGDRVDYEQYF
NA	TRBJ2-6	NA	TRBV24-1	TGTGCCACCGCTCGCACAGAAGGAACTGGGGCCAACGTCCTGACTTTC	CATARTEGTGANVLTF
few	TRBJ1-3	NA	TRBV9	TGTGCCAGCAGCGTCAAGGGCCGCTCCCTTTCTGGAAACACCATATATTTT	CASSVKGRSLSGNTIYF
NA	TRBJ1-6	NA	TRBV7-3	TGTGCCAGCAGCTTAATGGGTCCCGCCTATAATTCACCCCTCCACTTT	CASSLMGPAYNSPLHF
NA	TRBJ2-5	NA	TRBV9	TGTGCCAGCACACAGGACTCAGATGAGACCCAGTACTTC	CASTQDSDETQYF
few	TRBJ2-7	NA	TRBV4-2	TGTGCCAGCAGCCAAGCACTCCCCAGCTCCTACGAGCAGTACTTC	CASSQALPSSYEQYF
NA	TRBJ2-7	TRBD1	TRBV18	TGTGCCAGCTCACCGCCGATGGGACAGGGTTTGTACGAGCAGTACTTC	CASSPPMGQGLYEQYF
once	TRBJ2-7	NA	TRBV12-5	TGTGCTAGTGGTTTGTGTAGAGGATCCCGCGGGCAGTACTTC	CASGLCRGSRGQYF
few	TRBJ1-4	NA	TRBV28	TGTGCCAGCCAGGGACCCCTTAGGGAACTGTTTTTT	CASQGPLRELFF